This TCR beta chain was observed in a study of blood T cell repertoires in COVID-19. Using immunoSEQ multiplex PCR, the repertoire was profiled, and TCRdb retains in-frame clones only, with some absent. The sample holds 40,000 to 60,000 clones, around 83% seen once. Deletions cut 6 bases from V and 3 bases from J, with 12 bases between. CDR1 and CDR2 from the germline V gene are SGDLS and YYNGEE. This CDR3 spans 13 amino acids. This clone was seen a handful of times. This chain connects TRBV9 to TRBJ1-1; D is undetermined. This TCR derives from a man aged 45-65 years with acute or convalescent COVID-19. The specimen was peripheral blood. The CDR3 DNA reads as TGTGCCAGCAAAAGCACCACGGACACTGAAGCTTTCTTT. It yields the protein CASKSTTDTEAFF.